The 5 T cell receptor beta chains given below trace back to one sample, sequenced in a study of blood T cell repertoires in COVID-19. Profiling relied on immunoSEQ multiplex PCR, and the TCRdb table lists in-frame clones only, not all of them. The repertoire holds under 60,000 clones, 90% seen once, with about 3.8% in the top ten. Sequenced: peripheral blood. Receptors originate from a human donor in a cohort sampled during active COVID-19.

The chain uses TRBV6-5 and TRBJ2-7, with D perhaps matching TRBD1 (5 bases). CDR3 size: 15 residues. V lost 6 bases and J lost 7, with 22 bases in between. Looked up from germline, CDR1 is MNHEY and CDR2 is SVGAGI. The CDR3 reads CASRSVGEHHGEQYV. CDR3 nucleotides: TGTGCCAGCAGGTCAGTAGGGGAACACCACGGGGAGCAGTACGTC.

This rearrangement joins TRBV6-5 to TRBJ1-3; 10 bases fit TRBD1. J was trimmed by 3 bases and V by 6 bases; bases with no gene match: 5. This CDR3 region has 15 residues. The germline V gene has CDR1 MNHEY and CDR2 SVGAGI. CDR3 in amino acids: CASRLTGGSGNTIYF. The CDR3 bases are TGTGCCAGCAGACTGACAGGGGGCAGTGGAAACACCATATATTTT.

The chain joins TRBV30 to TRBJ2-7, with D unresolved. The germline V gene encodes CDR1 GTSNPN and CDR2 SVGIG (reference sequence). The CDR3 runs 13 residues. Trimming removed 4 bases from V and 4 bases from J, with 14 bases in between. CDR3 nucleotide sequence: TGTGCCTGGACACCAGGTTTGGGTTACGAGCAGTACTTC. Translated: CAWTPGLGYEQYF.

The chain couples TRBV18 to TRBJ2-3; 11 nucleotides align to TRBD1. The V segment lost 4 bases and the J segment 2 bases; nucleotides outside the gene matches: 14. This CDR3 is built from 19 residues. The germline CDR1 and CDR2 sequences are KGHSH and LQKENI. Written as DNA, the CDR3 is TGTGCCAGCTCACTCCGGACAGGGGGCCCTACCACCTACACAGATACGCAGTATTTT. Translation gives CASSLRTGGPTTYTDTQYF.

The chain couples TRBV5-1 to TRBJ2-2; D might be TRBD2 (6 bases). This CDR3 comprises 12 residues. Germline-derived CDR1 and CDR2 are SGHRS and YFSETQ. Between the trimmed V and J ends, which lost 4 bases and 7 bases, there was a span of 8 bases. CDR3 bases: TGCGCCAGCAGCGTGACTAGCGGGGAGCTGTTTTTT. Translating gives CASSVTSGELFF.